The T cell receptor (beta chain) under discussion was sequenced for a study of blood T cells in healthy people across ages. The total RNA that was extracted per sample amounted to at least 5 micrograms. It was with a sample-barcoded 5' primer and a J-beta primer mix that a second PCR of roughly 6 to 11 cycles was run. Each sample yielded at least 3 million CDR3-containing paired-end reads. Using its own MiXCR run on the 5' RACE reads, TCRdb lists one record per CDR3 protein. The profile covers 800,000 to 1,000,000 distinct CDR3 sequences, with around 46% appearing a single time and around 15% taken by the ten largest. General observations from the study: Estimates based on one million T cells were treated as lower bounds.

A remark on this clonotype: Its target is not known.

The CDR3 runs to 13 residues. The V end lost 0 bases, the J end lost 6 bases, and 7 bases lay between the germline ends. Germline loops: CDR1 SGHRS, CDR2 YFSETQ. This sequence was found in a man aged 30 to 39 in good health. The sample taken for sequencing was blood. This chain uses TRBV5-1 with TRBJ2-1; D not resolved. In DNA form, the CDR3 reads TGCGCCAGCAGCTTGGACGGGTGCAATGAGCAGTTCTTC. Protein: CASSLDGCNEQFF. The whole variable domain, remainder taken from reference TRBV5-1 and TRBJ2-1, is KAGVTQTPRYLIKTRGQQVTLSCSPISGHRSVSWYQQTPGQGLQFLFEYFSETQRNKGNFPGRFSGRQFSNSRSEMNVSTLELGDSALYLCASSLDGCNEQFFGPGTRLTVL.